This T cell receptor beta chain comes out of a study of cytomegalovirus exposure and HLA in healthy donors. Whole-study findings and limits: Later analysis suggested links between common viral pathogens and several top significant clusters.

PCR amplification relied on 60 Vbeta primers (plus 13 Jbeta primers). TCRdb keeps only in-frame clones here, not all; method: immunoSEQ multiplex PCR. The repertoire consists of about 100,000 clones, with over 75% occurring once and the leading ten covering 6% to 9.5%. This CDR3 spans 15 amino acids. Germline lookup yields CDR1 SGHAT and CDR2 FQNNGV. The junction had 4 bases not matched to a gene; V was cut back by 1 base and J by 2 bases. Comments on this clone: Its antigen remains unidentified.

The V call is TRBV11-2, the J call TRBJ2-7, with 8 bases aligning to TRBD1. Sequencing used PBMCs. The TCR originated in a man aged 25 to 45 in good health and CMV-seronegative. The CDR3 DNA reads TGTGCCAGCAGCTTAGGTAGGACAGGGCCCTACGAGCAGTACTTC. Amino acid sequence: CASSLGRTGPYEQYF.